A single sample is the source of the 9 T cell receptor beta chains below, sequenced in a study of CD8+CD57+ T cells in acquired aplastic anemia. Genomic DNA, serving as template, underwent TCR beta VDJ and CDR3 profiling. Via MiXCR, TCRdb re-called the reads, giving one row per CDR3 protein. The sample records around 50,000 distinct CDR3 sequences, around two thirds being singletons. Sequencing was done on a sample of sorted CD4+, CD8+, or CD8+CD57+ T cells (not recorded which) from PBMCs. Receptor source: a human donor in good health, serving as a control.

As for this clonotype: Sequence at one end of the junction differs from germline and may be a read error. The V call is TRBV10-3, the J call TRBJ2-2, with 7 bases aligning to TRBD2. The CDR3 runs to 15 residues. The germline V gene encodes CDR1 ENHRY and CDR2 SYGVKD. The CDR3 spells CAISPGLTNTGELVF. The CDR3 DNA is TGTGCCATCAGTCCGGGACTAACGAACACCGGGGAGCTGGTTTTT.

This clonotype was seen a few times. The rearrangement joins TRBV15 to TRBJ2-7; D is unresolved. V lost 1 base and J lost 3, with 10 bases in between. The CDR3 extends over 14 amino acids. Germline V gene lookup returns CDR1 LNHNV and CDR2 YYDKDF (reference sequence). CDR3 in amino acids: CATSRGRGHYEQYF. For the CDR3, the DNA is TGTGCCACCAGCAGAGGACGAGGTCACTACGAGCAGTACTTC.

The chain joins TRBV19 to TRBJ2-7; D is possibly TRBD1 (6 bases). The V gene lost 9 bases and the J gene lost 0 bases, with 18 bases spanning the gap. Germline V lookup: CDR1 LNHDA, CDR2 SQIVND (reference sequence). There are 15 residues in the CDR3. The CDR3 coding sequence is TGTGCCAGCAGGACATTACAGGGTCCCTCCTACGAGCAGTACTTC. Amino acid sequence: CASRTLQGPSYEQYF.

The V call is TRBV10-2, the J call TRBJ2-7, with 11 bases identical to TRBD2. The trim removed 2 bases at V and 11 bases at J, leaving 5 bases unmatched. The CDR3 spans 13 residues. Germline V gene sequence: CDR1 WSHSY, CDR2 SAAADI. Here the CDR3 DNA reads TGCGCCAGCAGTGAGACTAGCGGGGGACAGGAGTACTTC. The encoded protein is CASSETSGGQEYF.

The chain is built from TRBV2 and TRBJ1-6; D call uncertain. CDR3 length: 13 residues. The V end was cut by 0 bases, the J end by 13 bases, with 10 bases between. From germline, CDR1 is SNHLY and CDR2 FYNNEI. This chain's CDR3 is CASSEAPFPPLHF. In nucleotides, the CDR3 is TGTGCCAGCAGTGAAGCGCCCTTCCCCCCCCTCCACTTT. Full variable domain (remainder filled in from reference TRBV2 and TRBJ1-6): EPEVTQTPSHQVTQMGQEVILRCVPISNHLYFYWYRQILGQKVEFLVSFYNNEISEKSEIFDDQFSVERPDGSNFTLKIRSTKLEDSAMYFCASSEAPFPPLHFGNGTRLTVT.

The chain uses TRBV7-9 and TRBJ1-6; D remains unclear. V was pared by 5 bases and J by 8 bases, with 7 bases between. The length of the CDR3 is 12 residues. Germline values: CDR1 SEHNR, CDR2 FQNEAQ (reference sequence). The CDR3 loop is CASSKADSPLHF. The CDR3 DNA sequence: TGTGCCAGCAGCAAGGCCGATTCACCCCTCCACTTT.

The rearrangement uses TRBV2 and TRBJ1-4, with D maybe TRBD1 (5 bases). Trimming took off 1 base at V and 7 bases at J, with 10 bases between the two ends. Per the germline V gene, CDR1 is SNHLY and CDR2 is FYNNEI. This CDR3 comprises 14 residues. CDR3 nucleotide sequence: TGTGCCAGCAGTGAAGGCAGGGCGATTGAAAAACTGTTTTTT. Residues: CASSEGRAIEKLFF.

This clonotype ranks as medium-sized (0.01 to 0.1%). The chain links TRBV24-1 to TRBJ2-3, with D maybe TRBD2 (6 bases). Trimming shortened V by 4 bases and J by 1 base, and 11 bases separated the two germline ends. The CDR3 has 15 amino acids. Germline loops: CDR1 KGHDR, CDR2 SFDVKD. The CDR3 coding sequence is TGTGCCACCAGTGAGGGGGGACGGGGCACAGATACGCAGTATTTT. Translating gives CATSEGGRGTDTQYF.

Remarks on this clonotype: This is likely a read error, given that the CDR3 carries no conserved phenylalanine or tryptophan at its end. The V call is TRBV10-2, the J call TRBJ2-7, with no clear D. Trimming cost V 0 bases and J 4 bases, with 10 bases left between them. The CDR3 is 14 amino acids. Germline V lookup: CDR1 WSHSY, CDR2 SAAADI. The CDR3 is CASSESGRRYEQYL. The CDR3 DNA follows: TGCGCCAGCAGTGAGTCCGGCAGGCGGTACGAGCAGTACCTC.